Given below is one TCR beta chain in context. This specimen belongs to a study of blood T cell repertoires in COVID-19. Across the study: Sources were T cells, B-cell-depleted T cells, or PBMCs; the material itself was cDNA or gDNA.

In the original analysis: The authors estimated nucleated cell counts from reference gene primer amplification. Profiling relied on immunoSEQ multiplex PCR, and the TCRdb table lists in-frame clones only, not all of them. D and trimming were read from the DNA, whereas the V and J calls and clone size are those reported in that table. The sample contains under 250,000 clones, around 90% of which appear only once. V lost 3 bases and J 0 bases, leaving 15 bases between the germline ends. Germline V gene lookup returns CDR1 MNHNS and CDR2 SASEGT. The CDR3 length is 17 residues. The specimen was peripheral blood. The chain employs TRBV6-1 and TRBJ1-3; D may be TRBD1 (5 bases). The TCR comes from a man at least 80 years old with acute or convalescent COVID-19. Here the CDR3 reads CASSEAGTMSSGNTIYF. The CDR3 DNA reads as TGTGCCAGCAGTGAGGCGGGGACCATGAGCTCTGGAAACACCATATATTTT.